The rows below give T cell receptor beta chains drawn from one sample of a study of T cell changes during pregnancy in multiple sclerosis. The table came from immunoSEQ multiplex PCR; TCRdb's copy has only in-frame clones and leaves some out. The top ten hold approximately 13% of the sample, which has almost 35,000 clones, 75% to 95% seen once. The specimen comprised CD8+ T cells from peripheral blood mononuclear cells, sampled in the first trimester of pregnancy. The receptors come from a female donor with multiple sclerosis, enrolled in a pregnancy study. The CDR3 runs from the conserved cysteine through the conserved F or W. The D gene is left open where the match is weak. Not all rows give a size; the values are once, few, many and, for expanded clones, a class.

v_gene	d_gene	j_gene	abundance	CDR3nt	CDR3aa
TRBV4-3	NA	TRBJ2-1	NA	TGCGCCAGCAGCCAAGAGTTCACTCAAGCTCCCTACAATGAGCAGTTCTTC	CASSQEFTQAPYNEQFF
TRBV4-1	TRBD1	TRBJ1-2	NA	TGCGCCAGCAGCCAAGACCAGGAGACAGGGGGGGGTGGCTACACCTTC	CASSQDQETGGGGYTF
TRBV28	NA	TRBJ1-2	NA	TGTGCCAGCAGTTTGGGAGGGGCGCTCGGCTACACCTTC	CASSLGGALGYTF
TRBV27	TRBD2	TRBJ2-7	NA	TGTGCCAGCACCCTACTAGCGGGAGGTCCCTACGAGCAGTACTTC	CASTLLAGGPYEQYF
TRBV4-1	TRBD2	TRBJ2-7	once	TGCGCCAGCAGCCAAGAATCTCCGGGACTAGCCACATACGAGCAGTACTTC	CASSQESPGLATYEQYF
TRBV6-6	TRBD2	TRBJ2-7	NA	TGTGCCATACAACTAGCGGGAGGTTTCGACGAGCAGTACTTC	CAIQLAGGFDEQYF
TRBV5-1	NA	TRBJ2-1	NA	TGCGCCAGCAGCCCAAGCAACAATGAGCAGTTCTTC	CASSPSNNEQFF
TRBV19	TRBD2	TRBJ2-7	NA	TGTGCCAGCCAGGGAAGCGGGACCCCCACGGCCTCCTACGAGCAGTACTTC	CASQGSGTPTASYEQYF
TRBV7-6	TRBD1	TRBJ1-5	NA	TGTGCCAGCAGCCCAAACAGGGGGGGGTCCAATCAGCCCCAGCATTTT	CASSPNRGGSNQPQHF
TRBV10-3	NA	TRBJ2-3	NA	TGTGCCATCAGTGAGTCGGCTTATTCTAGCACAGATACGCAGTATTTT	CAISESAYSSTDTQYF
TRBV7-2	TRBD2	TRBJ2-7	NA	TGTGCCAGCAGCCAAGGACTAGCAGACACCTACGAGCAGTACTTC	CASSQGLADTYEQYF
TRBV10-3	NA	TRBJ1-1	NA	TGTGCCATCAGTGATTACGACTTAGTCAGTAACACTGAAGCTTTCTTT	CAISDYDLVSNTEAFF
TRBV6-1	NA	TRBJ1-5	NA	TGTGCCAGCAGTGAATTGCGGTGGAGCAATCAGCCCCAGCATTTT	CASSELRWSNQPQHF
TRBV27	NA	TRBJ2-7	NA	TGTGCCAGCAGTTTGTCGGTAGAAACTCTCTACGAGCAGTACTTC	CASSLSVETLYEQYF
TRBV27	TRBD1	TRBJ1-1	once	TGTGCCAGCAGTTTGACAGGGAAGAACACTGAAGCTTTCTTT	CASSLTGKNTEAFF
TRBV28	NA	TRBJ2-4	NA	TGTGCCAGCAGTTTATTGGCGGTTTTAGCCAAAAACATTCAGTACTTC	CASSLLAVLAKNIQYF
TRBV5-6	NA	TRBJ2-1	NA	TGTGCCAGCAAGTGGGGGCTGAGGGACAATGAGCAGTTCTTC	CASKWGLRDNEQFF
TRBV7-9	NA	TRBJ2-1	NA	TGTGCCAGCAGCCCGTCCCAGGCCAATGAGCAGTTCTTC	CASSPSQANEQFF
TRBV5-4	NA	TRBJ2-1	NA	TGTGCCAGCAGCTTGACCCAGAGGAATGAGCAGTTCTTC	CASSLTQRNEQFF
TRBV10-3	TRBD1	TRBJ2-7	NA	TGTGCCATCAGCCGGGACAGCAGTTACGAGCAGTACTTC	CAISRDSSYEQYF
TRBV6-5	TRBD1	TRBJ2-7	NA	TGTGCCAGCAGTTACTCCCGGGACAGGGCCTCCCACGAGCAGTACTTC	CASSYSRDRASHEQYF
TRBV5-1	TRBD1	TRBJ2-1	NA	TGCGCCAGCAGCTTCGGACAGGGGGCCTACAATGAGCAGTTCTTC	CASSFGQGAYNEQFF
TRBV6-5	TRBD1	TRBJ1-5	NA	TGTGCCAGCAGTTACTACAGGGGGGATCAGCCCCAGCATTTT	CASSYYRGDQPQHF
TRBV7-8	NA	TRBJ1-6	few	TGTGCCAGCAGCTTAGGGGGCCCCGTTAATTCACCCCTCCACTTT	CASSLGGPVNSPLHF
TRBV4-2	TRBD2	TRBJ2-1	once	TGTGCCAGCAGCCAAGAACGGACTAGCGGTTACAATGAGCAGTTCTTC	CASSQERTSGYNEQFF
TRBV19	NA	TRBJ1-1	NA	TGTGCCAGTAGTATATACGGGGGCACTGAAGCTTTCTTT	CASSIYGGTEAFF
TRBV28	TRBD2	TRBJ2-1	NA	TGTGCCAGCAGCCGACCTCTAGCGGGAGTAACTGAGCAGTTCTTC	CASSRPLAGVTEQFF
TRBV28	TRBD1	TRBJ2-7	NA	TGTGCCAGCAGGCCAATCCCCCGGGACAGGACCTACGAGCAGTACTTC	CASRPIPRDRTYEQYF
TRBV9	NA	TRBJ2-7	NA	TGTGCCAGCAGCGTAGACGGAGGAGGGCAATACGAGCAGTACTTC	CASSVDGGGQYEQYF
TRBV27	TRBD1	TRBJ1-2	NA	TGTGCCAGCAGTTCAAGCCGGACAGGGATATCGGAGGGCTACACCTTC	CASSSSRTGISEGYTF
TRBV27	NA	TRBJ2-6	once	TGTGCCAGCAGTTTAGACTCCGGTAGCCGCGGGGCCAACGTCCTGACTTTC	CASSLDSGSRGANVLTF
TRBV5-1	NA	TRBJ2-3	NA	TGCGCCAGCAGCCCTCCCACAGATACGCAGTATTTT	CASSPPTDTQYF
TRBV6-1	NA	TRBJ1-1	NA	TGTGCCAGCAGCGCAACTCAGGGGAACACTGAAGCTTTCTTT	CASSATQGNTEAFF
TRBV7-6	TRBD2	TRBJ2-1	once	TGTGCCAGCAGCTTAGCGAGGTCCGCGGGAGTCCGATCGAGAAATGAGCAGTTCTTC	CASSLARSAGVRSRNEQFF
TRBV27	NA	TRBJ2-3	NA	TGTGCCTCAGGGGCTTCTAGCACAGATACGCAGTATTTT	CASGASSTDTQYF
TRBV7-9	NA	TRBJ2-1	NA	TGTGCCAGCAGCTTAGCGGCAGGGACCTACAATGAGCAGTTCTTC	CASSLAAGTYNEQFF
TRBV5-4	TRBD1	TRBJ1-5	NA	TGTGCCAGCAGCTCCTGGTCGGGGACAGGGGGCATTATTAGCAATCAGCCCCAGCATTTT	CASSSWSGTGGIISNQPQHF
TRBV4-3	TRBD2	TRBJ2-7	NA	TGCGCCAGCAGCCAAGGCCTAGCGGGAGGCTACGAGCAGTACTTC	CASSQGLAGGYEQYF
TRBV9	NA	TRBJ2-3	NA	TGTGCCAGCAGCGTCTGGGGACTTAACACAGATACGCAGTATTTT	CASSVWGLNTDTQYF
TRBV5-1	NA	TRBJ2-1	NA	TGCGCCAGCAGCTTAGGGACTGATGCCTACAATGAGCAGTTCTTC	CASSLGTDAYNEQFF
TRBV27	TRBD1	TRBJ2-7	NA	TGTGCCAGCAGAGTAGGGACAGGGGGATACGAGCAGTACTTC	CASRVGTGGYEQYF
TRBV27	TRBD1	TRBJ2-7	NA	TGTGCCAGCAGTGATAGGGGCAGGGGGTACGAGCAGTACTTC	CASSDRGRGYEQYF
TRBV27	NA	TRBJ1-1	NA	TGTGCCAGCGGGCGGGGGCGGGGTATCACTGAAGCTTTCTTT	CASGRGRGITEAFF
TRBV19	TRBD1	TRBJ1-1	NA	TGTGCCAGTAGTACGACAGGGGGGTACACTGAAGCTTTCTTT	CASSTTGGYTEAFF
TRBV5-4	NA	TRBJ2-1	once	TGTGCCAGCAGCCCCCTCGTTAGCGTAAATGAGCAGTTCTTC	CASSPLVSVNEQFF
TRBV7-9	NA	TRBJ2-1	NA	TGTGCCAGCAGCTTAGTCCTGGCTCGAGGTGAGCAGTTCTTC	CASSLVLARGEQFF
TRBV7-9	NA	TRBJ2-3	NA	TGTGCCAGTTACCCCTCACGCGCTTATCCAGATACGCAGTATTTT	CASYPSRAYPDTQYF
TRBV2	TRBD2	TRBJ2-7	NA	TGTGCCAGCAGTGAAACAGGACTAGCGTATTCCTACGAGCAGTACTTC	CASSETGLAYSYEQYF
TRBV7-9	TRBD2	TRBJ2-1	once	TGTGCCAGCAGCTTTGGGGGGAGGGCCTTCGCCGGGCAGTTCTTC	CASSFGGRAFAGQFF
TRBV14	TRBD1	TRBJ1-2	NA	TGTGCCAGCAGCCCCCGGACAGGCCTAGCTAACTATGGCTACACCTTC	CASSPRTGLANYGYTF
TRBV9	TRBD1	TRBJ1-1	few	TGTGCCAGCGGACAGGGAGATGAAGCTTTCTTT	CASGQGDEAFF
TRBV7-7	TRBD2	TRBJ2-5	NA	TGTGCTAGCAGCTTAATCGGGGGGGAGACCCAGTACTTC	CASSLIGGETQYF
TRBV10-3	NA	TRBJ2-3	NA	TGTGCCATCAGCCTGCGGGCCCTCACAGATACGCAGTATTTT	CAISLRALTDTQYF
TRBV5-1	TRBD2	TRBJ2-1	NA	TGCGCCAGCAGCCCTCAAACTAGCGGAACAAACAATGAGCAGTTCTTC	CASSPQTSGTNNEQFF
TRBV7-9	NA	TRBJ1-2	NA	TGTGCCAGCAGCCCCCGGGGGTATGGCTACACCTTC	CASSPRGYGYTF
TRBV28	NA	TRBJ2-7	NA	TGTGCCAGCAGTTTTTTTCGACAGTACTACGAGCAGTACTTC	CASSFFRQYYEQYF
TRBV5-1	NA	TRBJ2-2	once	TGCGCCAGCAGTTGGATGACGGAGTACACCGGGGAGCTGTTTTTT	CASSWMTEYTGELFF
TRBV7-9	NA	TRBJ1-1	NA	TGTGCCAGCATACCTCGCGGGGACACTGAAGCTTTCTTT	CASIPRGDTEAFF